These 18 T cell receptor beta chains were sequenced from one sample in a study of T cells in Graves' hyperthyroidism and ophthalmopathy. From RNA transcripts, TCR beta CDR3 regions were amplified. RT-PCR in the first round (using the HTBI primer set) targeted the TCR CDR3. MiXCR, run by TCRdb on the multiplex PCR reads, gives a single entry per CDR3 protein. This sample has about 350,000 distinct CDR3 sequences, with roughly 18% found just once. Sequencing was performed on blood. The receptor source for this set is a woman aged 35 to 49 with Graves' ophthalmopathy.

This clonotype was counted once. CDR3 region: CASSDGPSRQQYF. The CDR3 nucleotides read TGTGCCAGCAGTGATGGCCCCTCCCGCCAGCAGTACTTC. The V call is TRBV2, the J call TRBJ2-7; D is unclear. The CDR3 runs to 13 residues. Deletions cut 3 bases from V and 8 bases from J, with 14 bases between. Germline lookup yields CDR1 SNHLY and CDR2 FYNNEI.

The sample holds many counts of this clonotype. The gene calls are TRBV25-1 and TRBJ2-7; the match to TRBD1 covers 8 bases. The CDR3 runs to 14 residues. V lost 4 bases and J lost 3; bases outside the gene matches: 5. Germline CDR1 reads MGHDK; CDR2 reads SYGVNS. The CDR3 loop is CASSGTGIDYEQYF. CDR3 nucleotide sequence: TGTGCCAGCAGTGGGACAGGGATTGACTACGAGCAGTACTTC.

In this sample, this clonotype turned up many times. The chain links TRBV19 to TRBJ1-5; D not certain. CDR1 LNHDA and CDR2 SQIVND come from the germline V gene (reference sequence). Trimming removed 4 bases from V and 3 bases from J, with 10 bases in between. This CDR3 comprises 14 residues. CDR3 region: CASSRRRLNQPQHF. In nucleotides, the CDR3 is TGTGCCAGTAGTAGACGGAGACTCAATCAGCCCCAGCATTTT.

The chain uses TRBV12-3 or TRBV12-4 and TRBJ1-5, with D unclear. The V and J ends lost 2 bases and 4 bases respectively, with 9 bases between them. The CDR3 covers 14 residues. The CDR3 here is CASSLRLMNQPQHF. CDR3 nucleotides: TGTGCCAGCAGTTTAAGACTGATGAATCAGCCCCAGCATTTT.

The gene calls are TRBV20-1 and TRBJ2-2; D not resolved. The CDR3 totals 13 residues. V was pared by 3 bases and J by 4 bases, with 9 bases between. Looked up from germline, CDR1 is DFQATT and CDR2 is SNEGSKA (reference sequence). This chain's CDR3 is CSASPRLTGELFF. CDR3 bases: TGCAGTGCTAGCCCGAGGCTCACCGGGGAGCTGTTTTTT.

This clonotype was observed once. V and J are TRBV5-6 and TRBJ2-7; D is perhaps TRBD2 (7 bases). In germline, CDR1 is SGHDT, CDR2 YYEEEE. Trimming pared 0 bases from V and 0 bases from J, leaving 16 bases between. This CDR3 comprises 17 residues. The CDR3 coding sequence is TGTGCCAGCAGCTTGGATGGCCAGGGAGGGGGCTCCTACGAGCAGTACTTC. The encoded protein is CASSLDGQGGGSYEQYF.

The table lists this clonotype with many counts. The chain recombines TRBV7-2 with TRBJ2-1, with TRBD2 matching over 10 bases. The CDR3 is made up of 15 amino acids. V dropped 1 base and J dropped 6; count of bases not matched to a gene: 3. Per the germline V gene, CDR1 is SGHTA and CDR2 is FQGNSA. Here the CDR3 reads CASSLDSGRGNEQFF. The CDR3 DNA follows: TGTGCCAGCAGCTTAGACAGCGGGAGGGGCAATGAGCAGTTCTTC.

This chain connects TRBV6-5 to TRBJ2-5, with D perhaps matching TRBD2 (6 bases). The CDR3 has 12 amino acids. Germline CDR1 reads MNHEY; CDR2 reads SVGAGI. The ends were cut back, 8 bases at V and 5 bases at J, with 12 bases in the middle. The CDR3 DNA reads as TGTGCCAGCCAGGAGGGAACGGAGACCCAGTACTTC. It translates to CASQEGTETQYF.

The V call is TRBV28, the J call TRBJ1-1, with D unresolved. The CDR3 extends over 15 amino acids. Germline lookup yields CDR1 MDHEN and CDR2 SYDVKM. Trimming took off 3 bases at V and 0 bases at J, with 11 bases between the two ends. CDR3 nucleotide sequence: TGTGCCAGCAGTTTTGTAGCAGAGATGAACACTGAAGCTTTCTTT. It codes for CASSFVAEMNTEAFF.

This clonotype was seen many times. This chain links TRBV2 with TRBJ1-1; D remains ambiguous. The V gene lost 1 base and the J gene lost 0 bases, with 9 bases spanning the gap. This CDR3 has 15 residues. CDR1 and CDR2 (germline): SNHLY, FYNNEI. The CDR3 DNA reads as TGTGCCAGCAGTGAAGAGGCGGAGTTGAACACTGAAGCTTTCTTT. Amino acids: CASSEEAELNTEAFF.

This clonotype has a count of ten or more. The genes are TRBV15 and TRBJ1-1; 9 nucleotides match TRBD1. V was clipped by 8 bases and J by 3 bases; unmatched bases: 4. Germline V CDR1 and CDR2: LNHNV, YYDKDF (reference sequence). The CDR3 length is 13 residues. The CDR3 DNA reads TGTGCCACCCTGGACAGGGGTGACACTGAAGCTTTCTTT. Translated, it gives CATLDRGDTEAFF.

Turning to this clonotype: A much larger clone differs by one base, so this may be a read error. Because it lacks the conserved phenylalanine or tryptophan at the end, this CDR3 is likely a read error. The genes are TRBV10-3 and TRBJ1-1; 7 nucleotides agree with TRBD1. In germline, CDR1 is ENHRY, CDR2 SYGVKD. The CDR3 length is 16 residues. V lost 6 bases and J lost 1; bases outside the gene matches: 11. DNA of the CDR3: TGTGCCATCAGGCCCGATGGCAGGGGGGCGAACACTGAAGCTTTCCTT. It translates to CAIRPDGRGANTEAFL.

This clonotype occurred many times. This rearrangement joins TRBV6-5 to TRBJ1-1; D not certain. This CDR3 has 14 residues. The germline gives CDR1 MNHEY, CDR2 SVGAGI. V was pared by 5 bases and J by 0 bases, with 10 bases between. CDR3 residues: CASSLERLNTEAFF. The CDR3 region has the DNA TGTGCCAGCAGTCTCGAGAGGTTGAACACTGAAGCTTTCTTT.

This clonotype was seen a few times. Being one base from a much bigger clone, this may be a read error. The V gene is TRBV5-5, the J gene TRBJ1-2; D unclear. The CDR3 runs to 14 residues. V was pared by 0 bases and J by 4 bases, with 10 bases between. The germline CDR1 and CDR2 sequences are SGHKS and YYEKEE (reference sequence). The CDR3 nucleotides read TGTGCCAGCAGCTTGGTTGGCTCCGGCTATGGCTACACCTTC. Its translation is CASSLVGSGYGYTF.

This clonotype was counted many times. This chain connects TRBV12-3 or TRBV12-4 to TRBJ1-3, with a possible D match to TRBD1 (6 bases). V lost 3 bases to trimming and J lost 0 bases, with 12 bases between them. This CDR3 is built from 16 residues. This chain's CDR3 is CASSLGGPLSGNTIYF. The DNA for the CDR3 is TGTGCCAGCAGTTTGGGGGGGCCTCTCTCTGGAAACACCATATATTTT.

This clonotype was counted many times. The chain is built from TRBV19 and TRBJ1-1; a possible D gene is TRBD1 (5 bases). Germline CDR1 and CDR2: LNHDA and SQIVND (reference sequence). V was shortened by 2 bases and J by 5 bases, with 9 bases between the two germline ends. This CDR3 has 13 amino acids. The CDR3 bases are TGTGCCAGTAGTATACTCGGGGGGACTGAAGCTTTCTTT. It specifies CASSILGGTEAFF.

This clonotype was detected many times. The chain links TRBV2 to TRBJ1-1; the D is unclear. The V and J ends lost 3 bases and 2 bases respectively, with 7 bases between them. In germline, CDR1 is SNHLY, CDR2 FYNNEI. The CDR3 spans 13 residues. The DNA for the CDR3 is TGTGCCAGCAGTGACAGAACTAACACTGAAGCTTTCTTT. It translates to CASSDRTNTEAFF.

This clonotype was seen repeatedly, ten times or more. This chain links TRBV9 with TRBJ2-7, with a weak D call TRBD1 (5 bases). Germline V lookup: CDR1 SGDLS, CDR2 YYNGEE. The CDR3 totals 13 residues. V lost 7 bases to trimming and J lost 0 bases, with 11 bases between them. CDR3 sequence reads: CASAPTGSYEQYF. The CDR3 DNA follows: TGTGCCAGCGCCCCTACAGGCTCCTACGAGCAGTACTTC.